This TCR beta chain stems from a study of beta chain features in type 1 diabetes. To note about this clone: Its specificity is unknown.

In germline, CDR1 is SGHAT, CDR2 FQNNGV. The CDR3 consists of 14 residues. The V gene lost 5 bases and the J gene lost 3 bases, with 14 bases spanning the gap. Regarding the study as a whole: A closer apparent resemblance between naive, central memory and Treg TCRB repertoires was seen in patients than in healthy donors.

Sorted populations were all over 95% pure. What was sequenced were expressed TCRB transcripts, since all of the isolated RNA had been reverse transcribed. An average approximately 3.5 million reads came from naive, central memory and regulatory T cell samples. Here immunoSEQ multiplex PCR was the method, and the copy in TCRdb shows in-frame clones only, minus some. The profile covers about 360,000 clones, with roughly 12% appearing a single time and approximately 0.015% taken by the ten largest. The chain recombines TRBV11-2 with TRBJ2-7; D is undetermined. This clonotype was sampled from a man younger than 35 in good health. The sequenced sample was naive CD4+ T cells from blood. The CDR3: CASSPRRSYYEQYF. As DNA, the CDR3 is TGTGCCAGCAGCCCGCGGCGGAGCTACTACGAGCAGTACTTC.